These 15 T cell receptor beta chains originate from one sample sequenced in a study of T cell clones after liver transplantation. Some clones are missing from TCRdb's copy, which holds only in-frame ones; the method was immunoSEQ multiplex PCR. The table records 20,000 to 25,000 clones, approximately 71% of them present only once. Here the sequenced sample was CD4+ T cells from blood, taken before liver transplant. These receptors were taken from a human donor who received a liver transplant.

The chain has TRBV7-2 and TRBJ1-2; 9 positions match TRBD1. The V and J ends lost 3 bases and 2 bases, in that order; junction bases with no gene match: 1. This CDR3 contains 14 residues. The germline gives CDR1 SGHTA, CDR2 FQGNSA. The CDR3 nucleotides are TGTGCCAGCAGCTTGACAGGGGGGAACTATGGCTACACCTTC. It encodes CASSLTGGNYGYTF.

The chain uses TRBV11-3 and TRBJ2-6; 8 positions agree with TRBD1. V trimming: 5 bases; J trimming: 2 bases; junction bases outside the gene matches: 8. Germline-derived CDR1 and CDR2 are SGHNT and YENEEA. There are 17 residues in the CDR3. The CDR3 protein is CASSPGQGSAGANVLTF. The CDR3 DNA sequence: TGTGCCAGCAGCCCAGGACAGGGATCCGCTGGGGCCAACGTCCTGACTTTC.

The V and J genes are TRBV25-1 and TRBJ2-1; tentative D call: TRBD1 (6 bases). Trimming left V 3 bases short and J 8 bases short, with 17 bases between. CDR3 length: 15 amino acids. Per the germline V gene, CDR1 is MGHDK and CDR2 is SYGVNS. Written as DNA, the CDR3 is TGTGCCAGCAGTGACGGTGGAAGGGGGAGTGATGAGCAGTTCTTC. It translates to CASSDGGRGSDEQFF.

This rearrangement joins TRBV6-5 to TRBJ2-1; 7 bases are a match to TRBD1. CDR3 size: 15 residues. The junction had 8 bases not matched to a gene; V was cut back by 5 bases and J by 4 bases. Germline V gene sequence: CDR1 MNHEY, CDR2 SVGAGI. The CDR3 DNA sequence: TGTGCCAGCAGTACTACCGGGACAGCTTACAATGAGCAGTTCTTC. Translated: CASSTTGTAYNEQFF.

In regard to this clone: This same CDR3 is encoded by further DNA sequences in the sample. The chain joins TRBV7-6 to TRBJ1-3; 7 bases match TRBD1. CDR1 and CDR2 from the germline V gene are SGHVS and FNYEAQ. The CDR3 runs 14 residues. V was clipped by 5 bases and J by 4 bases; unmatched bases: 5. CDR3 region: CASSPRDSGNTIYF. CDR3 nucleotides: TGTGCCAGCAGCCCCAGGGACAGCGGAAACACCATATATTTT.

This chain connects TRBV5-1 to TRBJ1-4; D is ambiguous. The CDR3 runs to 15 residues. Germline CDR1 reads SGHRS; CDR2 reads YFSETQ. The ends were cut back, 0 bases at V and 0 bases at J, with 6 bases in the middle. CDR3 nucleotides: TGCGCCAGCAGCTTGGGGGCAGCAACTAATGAAAAACTGTTTTTT. Translating it yields CASSLGAATNEKLFF.

The J gene is TRBJ1-1, the V gene TRBV7-2; 9 positions agree with TRBD1. The CDR3 spans 14 residues. The germline CDR1 and CDR2 sequences are SGHTA and FQGNSA. V lost 3 bases to trimming and J lost 10 bases; unmatched junction nucleotides: 9. The CDR3 reads CASSLVFLGQGAFF. The DNA for the CDR3 is TGTGCCAGCAGCTTGGTTTTTCTGGGACAGGGAGCTTTCTTT.

This clone was counted a few times. Mismatch with germline at one junction end may stem from a read error. The chain carries TRBV7-9 and TRBJ2-5, with D unresolved. From germline, CDR1 is SEHNR and CDR2 FQNEAQ (reference sequence). This CDR3 is built from 10 residues. CDR3 sequence: CASSLLGLNF. Written as DNA, the CDR3 is TGTGCCAGCAGCTTACTTGGGCTGAACTTC.

V is TRBV11-2 and J is TRBJ2-4; D gene ambiguous. The CDR3 length is 14 residues. The germline CDR1 and CDR2 sequences are SGHAT and FQNNGV. Trimming removed 3 bases at V and 7 bases at J, with 13 bases between. CDR3 sequence reads: CASSFMGQFNIQYF. In DNA form, the CDR3 reads TGTGCCAGCAGCTTTATGGGTCAGTTTAACATTCAGTACTTC.

The chain employs TRBV7-8 and TRBJ2-3, with 12 bases fitting TRBD2. The V segment lost 4 bases and the J segment 5 bases; nucleotides outside the gene matches: 4. The CDR3 consists of 15 residues. Looked up from germline, CDR1 is SGHVS and CDR2 is FQNEAQ. The CDR3 sequence: CASSSSGGEVDTQYF. In DNA form, the CDR3 reads TGTGCCAGCAGCTCTAGCGGGGGGGAGGTAGATACGCAGTATTTT.

J is TRBJ2-1 and V is TRBV30; the D gene could be TRBD1 or TRBD2 (6 bases each). V lost 4 bases, J lost 8 bases, and 12 bases lay in between. Looked up from germline, CDR1 is GTSNPN and CDR2 is SVGIG (reference sequence). There are 12 residues in the CDR3. The CDR3 here is CAWISGGHEQFF. DNA of the CDR3: TGTGCCTGGATCTCCGGGGGCCATGAGCAGTTCTTC.

This chain links TRBV28 with TRBJ2-3, with D possibly matching TRBD2 (5 bases). CDR1 and CDR2 (germline): MDHEN, SYDVKM. The length of the CDR3 is 13 residues. Deletions cut 5 bases from V and 6 bases from J, with 12 bases between. As DNA, the CDR3 is TGTGCCAGCAGTGGCGGAGGCTCCGATACGCAGTATTTT. Translation: CASSGGGSDTQYF.

This clone was observed a handful of times. The rearrangement joins TRBV2 to TRBJ1-5; D is possibly TRBD1 (6 bases). V was cut by 4 bases and J by 1 base, with 11 bases left in between. The CDR3 is 15 residues long. Per germline, CDR1 SNHLY and CDR2 FYNNEI. The DNA of the CDR3 is TGTGCCAGCAGTGTAACCCAGGGGAGCAATCAGCCCCAGCATTTT. It specifies CASSVTQGSNQPQHF.

The genes are TRBV6-5 and TRBJ2-7; 10 bases match TRBD2. This CDR3 has 14 amino acids. The V gene end was trimmed by 2 bases and the J gene end by 3 bases; junction bases not matched to a gene: 1. Per germline, CDR1 MNHEY and CDR2 SVGAGI. CDR3 protein: CASSYGTSDYEQYV. The DNA for the CDR3 is TGTGCCAGCAGTTACGGGACTAGCGACTACGAGCAGTACGTC.

This clone was seen a handful of times. The chain employs TRBV18 and TRBJ1-1, with D uncertain. V was pared by 3 bases and J by 3 bases, with 5 bases between. Germline CDR1 KGHSH, CDR2 LQKENI. The CDR3 is 12 residues long. The CDR3 nucleotides are TGTGCCAGCTCACCTTTGGACACTGAAGCTTTCTTT. Protein: CASSPLDTEAFF.